A selection of T cell receptor beta chains follows, all from one sample in a study of blood T cell repertoires in COVID-19. Profiled with immunoSEQ multiplex PCR; TCRdb holds only in-frame clones, not every one. The table records roughly 200,000 clones, over 80% of them present only once. Sequencing was done on a sample of peripheral blood. The receptors were sampled from a woman in her thirties or forties with COVID-19, enrolled during active disease. Both conserved end residues are part of each CDR3. The D gene is left open where the match is weak. A row's size may be missing; if present it is once, few, many or a size class.

j_call d_call clone_size v_call cdr3_length cdr3_aa cdr3_nt
TRBJ2-2 - - TRBV11-2 14 CASSPGGFTGELFF TGTGCCAGCAGCCCAGGGGGGTTCACCGGGGAGCTGTTTTTT
TRBJ1-2 TRBD1 few TRBV7-2 15 CASSPNAGQAGGYTF TGTGCCAGCAGCCCAAACGCGGGACAGGCAGGCGGCTACACCTTC
TRBJ2-3 TRBD2 - TRBV7-8 15 CASSPRGGLGDTQYF TGTGCCAGCAGCCCGCGGGGGGGCCTTGGAGATACGCAGTATTTT
TRBJ2-5 - once TRBV13 13 CASSSRQQETQYF TGTGCCAGCAGCAGCCGACAGCAAGAGACCCAGTACTTC
TRBJ2-1 TRBD2 - TRBV29-1 13 CSTWTSGVGEQFF TGCAGCACGTGGACTAGCGGGGTGGGTGAGCAGTTCTTC
TRBJ1-1 - - TRBV28 11 CASGAHTEAFF TGTGCCAGCGGAGCGCACACTGAAGCTTTCTTT
TRBJ1-2 - few TRBV19 15 CASSPRTVTSYGYTF TGTGCCAGTAGTCCGAGGACAGTTACAAGCTATGGCTACACCTTC
TRBJ1-2 TRBD1 - TRBV5-1 14 CASSLGGQDYGYTF TGCGCCAGCAGCTTGGGGGGACAGGACTATGGCTACACCTTC
TRBJ2-5 - once TRBV19 14 CASTPRGRGETQYF TGTGCCAGTACCCCCAGGGGTAGGGGAGAGACCCAGTACTTC
TRBJ1-1 TRBD1 - TRBV10-2 16 CASSETHRGRGTEAFF TGCGCCAGCAGTGAGACTCACAGGGGGCGCGGCACTGAAGCTTTCTTT
TRBJ2-2 TRBD2 - TRBV4-1 15 CASSQGLAGAGELFF TGCGCCAGCAGCCAGGGACTAGCGGGAGCCGGGGAGCTGTTTTTT
TRBJ1-2 - - TRBV3-1/TRBV3-2 13 CASSLEYIYGYTF TGTGCCAGCAGCCTCGAGTATATATATGGCTACACCTTC
TRBJ1-2 - - TRBV5-6 13 CASSLQGFYGYTF TGTGCCAGCAGCCTACAGGGATTCTATGGCTACACCTTC
TRBJ2-7 TRBD2 - TRBV7-9 15 CASTQTSDSSYEQYF TGTGCCAGCACCCAAACTAGCGATTCCTCCTACGAGCAGTACTTC
TRBJ1-5 - - TRBV28 15 CASSFYWKGDQPQHF TGTGCCAGCAGTTTCTATTGGAAAGGGGATCAGCCCCAGCATTTT
TRBJ1-2 - - TRBV7-9 13 CASSLVRDIGYTF TGTGCCAGCAGCTTAGTACGGGATATTGGCTACACCTTC
TRBJ1-2 - - TRBV27 17 CASNAMAGRDINYGYTF TGTGCCAGCAACGCTATGGCAGGGCGAGACATTAACTATGGCTACACCTTC
TRBJ2-3 - - TRBV27 15 CASSLFLTSVDTQYF TGTGCCAGCAGTCTTTTTTTGACTAGTGTAGATACGCAGTATTTT
TRBJ2-7 - - TRBV19 16 CASSIAGGDASYEQYF TGTGCCAGTAGTATTGCGGGCGGAGATGCTTCCTACGAGCAGTACTTC
TRBJ2-5 - - TRBV29-1 12 CSAGQSGETQYF TGCAGCGCAGGACAGTCAGGGGAGACCCAGTACTTC